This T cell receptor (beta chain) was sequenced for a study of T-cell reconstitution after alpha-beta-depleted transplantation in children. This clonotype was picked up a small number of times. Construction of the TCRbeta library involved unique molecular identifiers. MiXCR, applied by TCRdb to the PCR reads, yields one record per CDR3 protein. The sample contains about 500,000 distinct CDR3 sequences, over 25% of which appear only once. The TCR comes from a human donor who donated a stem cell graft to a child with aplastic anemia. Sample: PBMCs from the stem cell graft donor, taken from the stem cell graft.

CDR3 sequence reads: CASSMGQGGGTEAFF. CDR3 bases: TGCGCCAGCAGCATGGGACAGGGGGGCGGCACTGAAGCTTTCTTT. The V and J genes are TRBV5-1 and TRBJ1-1; TRBD1 matches at 11 bases. The CDR3 is 15 amino acids. Germline CDR1 SGHRS, CDR2 YFSETQ. J gave up 4 bases and V 4 bases, and 6 bases lay outside the gene matches. The variable domain in full, completed from reference TRBV5-1 and TRBJ1-1, reads KAGVTQTPRYLIKTRGQQVTLSCSPISGHRSVSWYQQTPGQGLQFLFEYFSETQRNKGNFPGRFSGRQFSNSRSEMNVSTLELGDSALYLCASSMGQGGGTEAFFGQGTRLTVV.